The clone carrying this T cell receptor (beta chain) was detected only a few times. The read terminates 3 residues ahead of where the CDR3 ends, so the germline J gene completes it. This entry belongs to a study of T cell clonality in common variable immunodeficiency. Here immunoSEQ multiplex PCR was the method, and the copy in TCRdb shows in-frame clones only, minus some. The table lists about 47,000 clones, with no singletons. Germline lookup yields CDR1 SSHAT and CDR2 FNYEAQ (reference sequence). This CDR3 is 12 amino acids long. The sample was peripheral blood mononuclear cells. The sequence was collected from a person aged 18-70 years in good health. This chain joins TRBV7-7 and TRBJ2-3; D possibly corresponds to TRBD2 (6 bases). CDR3 DNA (partial): TGTGCCAGCAGCCCTCTTTCGGGGGCG. Protein: CASSPLSGA. The entire CDR3 protein is CASSPLSGAQYF.